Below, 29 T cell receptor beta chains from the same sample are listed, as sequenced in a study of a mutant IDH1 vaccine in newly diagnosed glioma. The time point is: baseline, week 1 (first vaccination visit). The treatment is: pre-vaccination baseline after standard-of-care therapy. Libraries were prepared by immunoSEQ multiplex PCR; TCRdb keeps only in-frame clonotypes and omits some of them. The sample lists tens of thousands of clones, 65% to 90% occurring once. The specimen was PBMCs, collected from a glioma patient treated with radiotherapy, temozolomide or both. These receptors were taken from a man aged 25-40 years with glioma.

CDR3 sequence reads: CATSRGDGGWYNSPLHF. The CDR3 bases are TGTGCCACCAGCAGAGGGGACGGGGGGTGGTATAATTCACCCCTCCACTTT. The chain links TRBV15 to TRBJ1-6; a weak D match, TRBD1 (5 bases). Trimming removed 1 base from V and 4 bases from J, with 14 bases in between. CDR1 LNHNV and CDR2 YYDKDF come from the germline V gene (reference sequence). CDR3 length: 17 residues.

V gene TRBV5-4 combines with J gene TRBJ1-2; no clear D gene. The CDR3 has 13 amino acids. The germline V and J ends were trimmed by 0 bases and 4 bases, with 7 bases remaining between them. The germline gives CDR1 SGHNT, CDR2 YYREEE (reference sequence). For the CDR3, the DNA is TGTGCCAGCAGCTTGGAAAAAACCTATGGCTACACCTTC. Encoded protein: CASSLEKTYGYTF.

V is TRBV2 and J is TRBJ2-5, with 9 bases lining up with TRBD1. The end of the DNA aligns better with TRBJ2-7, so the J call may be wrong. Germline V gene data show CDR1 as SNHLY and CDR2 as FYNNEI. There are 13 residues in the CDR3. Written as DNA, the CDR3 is TGTGCCAGCAGGGACAGGGGTGGGTACGAGCAGTACTTC. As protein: CASRDRGGYEQYF.

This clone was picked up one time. The CDR3 sequence is CASSSYGVGSYEQYF. The CDR3 DNA sequence: TGTGCCAGCAGTTCGTACGGGGTGGGTTCCTACGAGCAGTACTTC. V usage is TRBV6-5 and J usage is TRBJ2-7, with D tentatively TRBD2 (5 bases). Trimming removed 4 bases at V and 1 base at J, with 14 bases between. CDR1 and CDR2 from the germline V gene are MNHEY and SVGAGI. The CDR3 is 15 residues long.

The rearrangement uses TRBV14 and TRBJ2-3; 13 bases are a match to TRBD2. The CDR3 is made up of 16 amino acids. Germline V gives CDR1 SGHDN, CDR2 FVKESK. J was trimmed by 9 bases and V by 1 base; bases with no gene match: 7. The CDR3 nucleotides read TGTGCCAGCAGCCAAGTCACTAGCGGGGGGGCTGAGACGCAGTATTTT. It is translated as CASSQVTSGGAETQYF.

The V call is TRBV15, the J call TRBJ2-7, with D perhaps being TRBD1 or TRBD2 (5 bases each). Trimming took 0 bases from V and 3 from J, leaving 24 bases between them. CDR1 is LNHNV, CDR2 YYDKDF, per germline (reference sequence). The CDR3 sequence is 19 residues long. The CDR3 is CATSRDRLSGFPRGYEQYF. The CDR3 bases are TGTGCCACCAGCAGAGATAGGTTATCGGGGTTCCCGAGGGGCTACGAGCAGTACTTC.

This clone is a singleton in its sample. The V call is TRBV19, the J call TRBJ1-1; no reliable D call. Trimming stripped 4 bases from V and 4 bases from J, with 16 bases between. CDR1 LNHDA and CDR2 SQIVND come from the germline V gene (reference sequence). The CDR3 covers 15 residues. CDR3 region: CASSTYTGYGTEAFF. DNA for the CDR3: TGTGCCAGTAGTACCTATACCGGGTATGGCACTGAAGCTTTCTTT.

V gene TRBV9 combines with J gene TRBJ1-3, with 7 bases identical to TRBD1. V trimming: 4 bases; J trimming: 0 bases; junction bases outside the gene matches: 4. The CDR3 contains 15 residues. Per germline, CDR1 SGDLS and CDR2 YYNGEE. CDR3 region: CASSSGGTSGNTIYF. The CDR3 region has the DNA TGTGCCAGCAGCTCAGGGGGTACCTCTGGAAACACCATATATTTT.

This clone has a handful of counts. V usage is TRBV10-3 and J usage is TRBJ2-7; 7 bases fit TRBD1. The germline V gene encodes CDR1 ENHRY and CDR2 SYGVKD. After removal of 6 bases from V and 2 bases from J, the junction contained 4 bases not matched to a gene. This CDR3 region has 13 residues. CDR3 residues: CAIRDRLTYEQYF. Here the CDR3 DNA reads TGTGCCATCAGGGACAGGTTAACCTACGAGCAGTACTTC.

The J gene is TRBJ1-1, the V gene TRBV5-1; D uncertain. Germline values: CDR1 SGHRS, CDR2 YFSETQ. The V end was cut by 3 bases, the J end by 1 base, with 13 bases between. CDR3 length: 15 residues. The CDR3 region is CASSSYFVENTEAFF. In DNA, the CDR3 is TGCGCCAGCAGCTCCTATTTTGTCGAGAACACTGAAGCTTTCTTT.

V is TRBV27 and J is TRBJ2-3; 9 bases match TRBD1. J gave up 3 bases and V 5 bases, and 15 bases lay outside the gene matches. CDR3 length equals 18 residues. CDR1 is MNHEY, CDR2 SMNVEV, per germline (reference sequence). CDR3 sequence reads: CASSPTAAGQGSTDTQYF. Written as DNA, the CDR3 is TGTGCCAGCAGTCCCACGGCCGCGGGACAGGGTAGTACAGATACGCAGTATTTT.

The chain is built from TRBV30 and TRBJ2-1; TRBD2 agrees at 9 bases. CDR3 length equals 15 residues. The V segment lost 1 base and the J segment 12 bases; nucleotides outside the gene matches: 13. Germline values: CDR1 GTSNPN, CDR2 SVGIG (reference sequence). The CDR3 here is CAWSAGGAGGLRQFF. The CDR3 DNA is TGTGCCTGGAGTGCCGGGGGAGCGGGGGGCCTTCGGCAGTTCTTC.

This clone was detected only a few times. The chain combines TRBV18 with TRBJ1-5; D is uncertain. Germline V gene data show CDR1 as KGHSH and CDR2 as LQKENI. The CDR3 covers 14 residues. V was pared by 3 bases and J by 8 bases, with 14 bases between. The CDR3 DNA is TGTGCCAGCTCACCCCCGGGCCTCGTGGAGCCCCAGCATTTT. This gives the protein CASSPPGLVEPQHF.

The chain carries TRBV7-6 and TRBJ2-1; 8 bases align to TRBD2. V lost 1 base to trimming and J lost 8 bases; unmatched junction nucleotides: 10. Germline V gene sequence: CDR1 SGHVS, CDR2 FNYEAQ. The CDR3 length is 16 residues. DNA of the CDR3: TGTGCCAGCAGCTTAGGGAGCGGGGGCCGAGGATATGAGCAGTTCTTC. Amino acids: CASSLGSGGRGYEQFF.

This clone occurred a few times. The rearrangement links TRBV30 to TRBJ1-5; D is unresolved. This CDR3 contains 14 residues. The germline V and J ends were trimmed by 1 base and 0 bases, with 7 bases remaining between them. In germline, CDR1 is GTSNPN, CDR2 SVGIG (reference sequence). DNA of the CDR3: TGTGCCTGGAGTGGTCAGCATAGCAATCAGCCCCAGCATTTT. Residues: CAWSGQHSNQPQHF.

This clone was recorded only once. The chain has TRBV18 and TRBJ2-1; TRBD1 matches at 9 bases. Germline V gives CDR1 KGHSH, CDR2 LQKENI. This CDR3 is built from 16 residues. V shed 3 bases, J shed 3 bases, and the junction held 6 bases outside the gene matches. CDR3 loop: CASSPIQGAGYNEQFF. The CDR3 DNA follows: TGTGCCAGCTCACCGATACAGGGGGCAGGCTACAATGAGCAGTTCTTC. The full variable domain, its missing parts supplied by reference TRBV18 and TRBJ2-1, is NAGVMQNPRHLVRRRGQEARLRCSPMKGHSHVYWYRQLPEEGLKFMVYLQKENIIDESGMPKERFSAEFPKEGPSILRIQQVVRGDSAAYFCASSPIQGAGYNEQFFGPGTRLTVL.

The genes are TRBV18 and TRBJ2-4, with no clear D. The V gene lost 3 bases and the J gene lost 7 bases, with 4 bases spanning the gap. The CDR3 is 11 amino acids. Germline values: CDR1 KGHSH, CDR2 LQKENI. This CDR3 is CASSPGNIQYF. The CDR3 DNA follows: TGTGCCAGCTCACCGGGGAACATTCAGTACTTC.

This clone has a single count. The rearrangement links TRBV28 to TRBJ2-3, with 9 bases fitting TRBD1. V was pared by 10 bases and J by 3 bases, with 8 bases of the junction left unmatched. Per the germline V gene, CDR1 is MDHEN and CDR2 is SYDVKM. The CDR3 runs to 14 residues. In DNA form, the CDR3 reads TGTGCCACAAAATCGGGACAGGGAACAGATACGCAGTATTTT. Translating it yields CATKSGQGTDTQYF.

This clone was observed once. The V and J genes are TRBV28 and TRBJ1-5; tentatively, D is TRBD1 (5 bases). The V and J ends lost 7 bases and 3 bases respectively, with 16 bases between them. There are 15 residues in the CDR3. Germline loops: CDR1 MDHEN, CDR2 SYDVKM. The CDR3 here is CASNLGGFYNQPQHF. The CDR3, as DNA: TGTGCCAGCAACCTGGGGGGGTTCTACAATCAGCCCCAGCATTTT.

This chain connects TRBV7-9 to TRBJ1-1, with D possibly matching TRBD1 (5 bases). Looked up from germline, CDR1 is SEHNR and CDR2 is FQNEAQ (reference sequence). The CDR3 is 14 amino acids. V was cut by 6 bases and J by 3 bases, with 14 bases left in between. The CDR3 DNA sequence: TGTGCCAGCAGGGCTCTGGGGGGATACACTGAAGCTTTCTTT. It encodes CASRALGGYTEAFF.

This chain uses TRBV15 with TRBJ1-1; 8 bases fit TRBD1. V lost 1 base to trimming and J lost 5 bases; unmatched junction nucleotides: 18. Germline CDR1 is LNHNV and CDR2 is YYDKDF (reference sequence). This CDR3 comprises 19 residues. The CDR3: CATSRVLRIRTGISTEAFF. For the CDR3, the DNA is TGTGCCACCAGCAGAGTTTTAAGAATCCGGACAGGGATTAGTACTGAAGCTTTCTTT. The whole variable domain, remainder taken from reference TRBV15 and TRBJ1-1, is DAMVIQNPRYQVTQFGKPVTLSCSQTLNHNVMYWYQQKSSQAPKLLFHYYDKDFNNEADTPDNFQSRRPNTSFCFLDIRSPGLGDTAMYLCATSRVLRIRTGISTEAFFGQGTRLTVV.

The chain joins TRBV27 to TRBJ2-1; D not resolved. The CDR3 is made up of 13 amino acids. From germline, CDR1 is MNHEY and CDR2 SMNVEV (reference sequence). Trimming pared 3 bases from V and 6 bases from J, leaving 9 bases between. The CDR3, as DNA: TGTGCCAGCAGTTTTTCGACGGGCAATGAGCAGTTCTTC. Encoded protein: CASSFSTGNEQFF.

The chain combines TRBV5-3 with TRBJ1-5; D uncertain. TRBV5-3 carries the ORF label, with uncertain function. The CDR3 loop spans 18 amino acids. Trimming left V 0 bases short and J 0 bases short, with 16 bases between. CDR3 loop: CARSLDCREQNSNQPQHF. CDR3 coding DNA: TGTGCCAGAAGCTTGGATTGTAGGGAACAGAATAGCAATCAGCCCCAGCATTTT.

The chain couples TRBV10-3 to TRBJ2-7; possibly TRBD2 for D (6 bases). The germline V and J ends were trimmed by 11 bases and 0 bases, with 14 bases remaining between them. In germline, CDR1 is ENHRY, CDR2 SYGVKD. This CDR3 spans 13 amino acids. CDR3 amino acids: CALSEGSSYEQYF. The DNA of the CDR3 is TGTGCCCTGTCGGAGGGGAGCTCCTACGAGCAGTACTTC.

The CDR3 bases are TGTGCCAGCAGCTTGATTAGCGGTATAGCCTACGAGCAGTACTTC. This encodes CASSLISGIAYEQYF. This chain connects TRBV5-6 to TRBJ2-7; possible D gene TRBD2, 6 bases. The germline CDR1 and CDR2 sequences are SGHDT and YYEEEE. V was cut by 1 base and J by 2 bases, with 13 bases left in between. CDR3 length: 15 residues.

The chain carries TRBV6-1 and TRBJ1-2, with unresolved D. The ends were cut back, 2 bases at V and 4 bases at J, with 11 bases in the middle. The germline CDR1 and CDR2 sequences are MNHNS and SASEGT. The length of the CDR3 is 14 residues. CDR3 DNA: TGTGCCAGCAGTGAAATTGCGGCAGTCTATGGCTACACCTTC. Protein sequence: CASSEIAAVYGYTF.

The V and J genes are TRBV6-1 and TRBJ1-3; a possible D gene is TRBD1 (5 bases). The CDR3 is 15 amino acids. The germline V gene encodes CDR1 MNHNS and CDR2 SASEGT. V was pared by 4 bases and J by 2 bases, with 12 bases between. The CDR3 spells CASSAGTHPGNTIYF. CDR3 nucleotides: TGTGCCAGCAGTGCAGGGACGCACCCTGGAAACACCATATATTTT.

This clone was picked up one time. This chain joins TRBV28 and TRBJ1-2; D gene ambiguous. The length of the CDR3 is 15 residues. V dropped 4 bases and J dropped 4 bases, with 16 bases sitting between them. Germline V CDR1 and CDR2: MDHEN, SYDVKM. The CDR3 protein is CASSSFGRFFYGYTF. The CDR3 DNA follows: TGTGCCAGCAGTTCCTTCGGCCGATTCTTCTATGGCTACACCTTC.

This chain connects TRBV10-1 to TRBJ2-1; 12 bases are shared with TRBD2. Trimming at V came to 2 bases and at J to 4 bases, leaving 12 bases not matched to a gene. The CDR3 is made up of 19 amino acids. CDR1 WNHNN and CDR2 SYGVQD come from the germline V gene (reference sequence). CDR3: CASSEGLAGGAMIYNEQFF. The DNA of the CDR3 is TGCGCCAGCAGTGAGGGCCTAGCGGGGGGGGCTATGATTTACAATGAGCAGTTCTTC.